The next 17 T cell receptor beta chains were all read from a single sample in a study of cytotoxic CD8 clonotypes in ibrutinib-treated CLL. Sequencing used immunoSEQ multiplex PCR; TCRdb keeps in-frame clones, though not all of them. The sample has 90,000 to 95,000 clones; around 77% are singletons. The material was PBMCs, obtained after 24 months of ibrutinib treatment. All receptors derive from a human donor with chronic lymphocytic leukemia.

This sequence joins TRBV2 and TRBJ1-2, with TRBD1 identical over 9 bases. The CDR3 has 15 residues. Germline CDR1 reads SNHLY; CDR2 reads FYNNEI. The junction had 9 bases not matched to a gene; V was cut back by 6 bases and J by 4 bases. CDR3: CASRVGQGISYGYTF. In DNA, the CDR3 is TGTGCCAGCAGGGTAGGACAGGGGATTTCCTATGGCTACACCTTC.

The chain uses TRBV11-2 and TRBJ2-2, with TRBD2 identical over 13 bases. The germline gives CDR1 SGHAT, CDR2 FQNNGV. The junction had 5 bases not matched to a gene; V was cut back by 4 bases and J by 6 bases. The CDR3 extends over 16 amino acids. The CDR3 DNA reads as TGTGCCAGCAGCTCAAGACTAGCGGGAGGACCCGGGGAGCTGTTTTTT. Protein: CASSSRLAGGPGELFF. The variable domain in full, with the rest retrieved from reference TRBV11-2 and TRBJ2-2, is EAGVAQSPRYKIIEKRQSVAFWCNPISGHATLYWYQQILGQGPKLLIQFQNNGVVDDSQLPKDRFSAERLKGVDSTLKIQPAKLEDSAVYLCASSSRLAGGPGELFFGEGSRLTVL.

This chain links TRBV21-1 with TRBJ1-1. TRBV21-1 is designated a pseudogene. The CDR3 sequence is 17 residues long. CDR3 in DNA: TGTGCCAGCAGCACCTCGTGGGGGGGATGGTGGGGCACTGAAGCTTTCTTT. This codes for CASSTSWGGWWGTEAFF.

This chain joins TRBV30 and TRBJ2-1; TRBD2 aligns across 7 bases. Germline lookup yields CDR1 GTSNPN and CDR2 SVGIG (reference sequence). This CDR3 is 18 amino acids long. The trim removed 3 bases at V and 2 bases at J, leaving 16 bases unmatched. The CDR3 spells CAWRSRGVGEGAYNEQFF. CDR3 DNA sequence: TGTGCCTGGAGGAGTCGGGGCGTGGGGGAGGGCGCCTACAATGAGCAGTTCTTC.

The rearrangement links TRBV19 to TRBJ1-4; 7 nucleotides match TRBD1. This CDR3 spans 14 amino acids. CDR1 is LNHDA and CDR2 is SQIVND in the germline V gene (reference sequence). V shed 6 bases, J shed 5 bases, and the junction held 6 bases outside the gene matches. This CDR3 reads CASRLDRANEKLFF. The DNA of the CDR3 is TGTGCCAGTAGACTCGACAGGGCAAATGAAAAACTGTTTTTT.

The chain recombines TRBV15 with TRBJ1-3, with TRBD1 as a possible D gene (5 bases). The CDR3 contains 18 residues. Per the germline V gene, CDR1 is LNHNV and CDR2 is YYDKDF (reference sequence). V was pared by 3 bases and J by 0 bases, with 18 bases between. In nucleotides, the CDR3 is TGTGCCACCAGCAGTCTCCTTCAAGGGGTGGGCTCTGGAAACACCATATATTTT. This codes for CATSSLLQGVGSGNTIYF.

The chain has TRBV7-3 and TRBJ2-5; TRBD1 matches at 7 bases. J lost 4 bases, V lost 5 bases, and 4 bases had no gene match. The CDR3 has 13 residues. Germline V CDR1 and CDR2: SGHTA, FQGTGA. The CDR3 here is CASSPGGGETQYF. CDR3 sequence (DNA): TGTGCCAGCAGCCCAGGGGGTGGAGAGACCCAGTACTTC.

Within the sample, this clone is medium-sized. The chain joins TRBV27 to TRBJ2-7; tentative D call: TRBD2 (5 bases). Trimming shortened V by 10 bases and J by 6 bases, and 22 bases separated the two germline ends. The CDR3 consists of 14 residues. Germline V gene sequence: CDR1 MNHEY, CDR2 SMNVEV (reference sequence). The CDR3 here is CATSPLQEAGEQYF. The CDR3 DNA is TGTGCCACCTCACCACTCCAGGAGGCTGGCGAGCAGTACTTC.

This clone turned up a few times. The chain combines TRBV5-6 with TRBJ2-1; 9 positions agree with TRBD2. The CDR3 sequence is 15 residues long. The V gene end was trimmed by 0 bases and the J gene end by 3 bases; junction bases not matched to a gene: 1. The germline CDR1 and CDR2 sequences are SGHDT and YYEEEE. CDR3 sequence: CASSLGSGSYNEQFF. Written as DNA, the CDR3 is TGTGCCAGCAGCTTGGGTAGCGGGAGCTACAATGAGCAGTTCTTC.

The chain is built from TRBV9 and TRBJ2-4, with TRBD2 identical over 11 bases. CDR3 length: 14 residues. V lost 4 bases and J lost 6; bases outside the gene matches: 3. CDR1 and CDR2 from the germline V gene are SGDLS and YYNGEE. CDR3: CASSYGLAGNIQYF. The CDR3 coding sequence is TGTGCCAGCAGCTACGGACTAGCGGGAAACATTCAGTACTTC.

The chain is built from TRBV7-9 and TRBJ2-7; D may be TRBD1 (6 bases). Germline CDR1 is SEHNR and CDR2 is FQNEAQ (reference sequence). Trimming stripped 5 bases from V and 6 bases from J, with 11 bases between. The CDR3 is 12 amino acids. The CDR3 loop is CASSDNRVEQYF. Written as DNA, the CDR3 is TGTGCCAGCAGCGACAACAGGGTCGAGCAGTACTTC.

This clone came up once. J is TRBJ2-3 and V is TRBV30; maybe TRBD2 (5 bases). V shed 3 bases and J shed 0 bases, with 7 bases lying between them. The germline CDR1 and CDR2 sequences are GTSNPN and SVGIG (reference sequence). The length of the CDR3 is 13 residues. The CDR3 DNA is TGTGCCTGGAGACAGCGGAGCACAGATACGCAGTATTTT. Amino acids: CAWRQRSTDTQYF.

V is TRBV5-8 and J is TRBJ2-5, with D possibly matching TRBD2 (6 bases). Germline CDR1 reads SGHTS; CDR2 reads YDEGEE. The V end lost 0 bases, the J end lost 3 bases, and 12 bases lay between the germline ends. CDR3 size: 15 residues. CDR3 protein: CASSLGRDHKETQYF. The CDR3 DNA is TGTGCCAGCAGCTTGGGGAGGGATCATAAAGAGACCCAGTACTTC.

The rearrangement uses TRBV5-8 and TRBJ2-5; D gene ambiguous. Trimming shortened V by 0 bases and J by 3 bases, and 9 bases separated the two germline ends. The CDR3 sequence is 14 residues long. Germline V gene data show CDR1 as SGHTS and CDR2 as YDEGEE. CDR3 DNA sequence: TGTGCCAGCAGCTTGGTCGGGCGAGAAGAGACCCAGTACTTC. Translated: CASSLVGREETQYF.

The CDR3 nucleotides read TGTGCCAGCAGTTTATCCTCCGGGACAGCCAACACTGAAGCTTTCTTT. Residues: CASSLSSGTANTEAFF. The chain is built from TRBV28 and TRBJ1-1; 7 bases are shared with TRBD1. Germline V gene sequence: CDR1 MDHEN, CDR2 SYDVKM. The V and J ends lost 1 base and 2 bases, in that order; junction bases with no gene match: 7. The length of the CDR3 is 16 residues.

The V call is TRBV19, the J call TRBJ1-2; 8 positions match TRBD1. Losses at the gene ends were 3 bases for V and 8 bases for J; bases not matched to a gene: 8. This CDR3 has 14 residues. Germline CDR1 is LNHDA and CDR2 is SQIVND (reference sequence). The CDR3 nucleotides are TGTGCCAGTAGTATCATCCAGGGGGCTGGCGGCTACACCTTC. Amino acid sequence: CASSIIQGAGGYTF.

The rearrangement links TRBV6-1 to TRBJ1-2; 11 bases align to TRBD1. Germline V gives CDR1 MNHNS, CDR2 SASEGT. The junction had 3 bases not matched to a gene; V was cut back by 3 bases and J by 3 bases. This CDR3 has 15 amino acids. CDR3 sequence (DNA): TGTGCCAGCAGTGAGAGGGGACAGGGGGACTATGGCTACACCTTC. Translating gives CASSERGQGDYGYTF.